Following are 23 T cell receptor beta chains from one sample sequenced in a study of T cell responses to AZD1222 COVID-19 vaccine. Profiled with immunoSEQ multiplex PCR; TCRdb holds only in-frame clones, not every one. The top ten hold 2% to 3% of the sample, which has some 170,000 clones, approximately 94% seen once. This specimen consisted of peripheral blood, obtained on day 0 of AZD1222 vaccination. These receptors originate from an adult in good health.

This clone occurred once. This rearrangement joins TRBV15 to TRBJ1-6; a possible D gene is TRBD1 (5 bases). The CDR3 is 17 amino acids. V lost 0 bases, J lost 0 bases, and 9 bases lay in between. The germline V gene encodes CDR1 LNHNV and CDR2 YYDKDF (reference sequence). The CDR3 loop is CATSREGGSSYNSPLHF. The CDR3 coding sequence is TGTGCCACCAGCAGAGAGGGGGGAAGCTCCTATAATTCACCCCTCCACTTT.

This clone was seen once. The rearrangement joins TRBV19 to TRBJ1-2; D not certain. V was clipped by 5 bases and J by 0 bases, with 10 bases between them. This CDR3 contains 14 residues. Germline loops: CDR1 LNHDA, CDR2 SQIVND (reference sequence). This chain's CDR3 is CASSGRTSNYGYTF. Here the CDR3 DNA reads TGTGCCAGTAGTGGCAGAACATCTAACTATGGCTACACCTTC. Using reference TRBV19 and TRBJ1-2 for the parts outside the CDR3, the full variable domain is DGGITQSPKYLFRKEGQNVTLSCEQNLNHDAMYWYRQDPGQGLRLIYYSQIVNDFQKGDIAEGYSVSREKKESFPLTVTSAQKNPTAFYLCASSGRTSNYGYTFGSGTRLTVV.

The CDR3 loop reads CASRSTANTEAFF. The DNA for the CDR3 is TGTGCCAGCAGATCGACCGCGAACACTGAAGCTTTCTTT. The chain employs TRBV6-5 and TRBJ1-1; no definite D call. Germline V gene data show CDR1 as MNHEY and CDR2 as SVGAGI. Trimming removed 6 bases at V and 1 base at J, with 9 bases between. The CDR3 has 13 amino acids.

This sequence joins TRBV9 and TRBJ2-7; D is undetermined. The CDR3 extends over 12 amino acids. Trimming removed 3 bases at V and 9 bases at J, with 13 bases between. Germline V gives CDR1 SGDLS, CDR2 YYNGEE. The CDR3 sequence is CASSESTDVQYF. The CDR3 DNA is TGTGCCAGCAGCGAAAGTACGGACGTGCAGTACTTC.

The chain employs TRBV12-5 and TRBJ2-7; a weak D match, TRBD2 (6 bases). The CDR3 totals 13 residues. Deletions cut 5 bases from V and 3 bases from J, with 11 bases between. The germline V gene has CDR1 LGHNT and CDR2 FRNRAP. This chain's CDR3 is CASGRDSYYEQYF. CDR3 nucleotide sequence: TGTGCTAGTGGTCGGGACTCCTACTACGAGCAGTACTTC. Based on the CDR3 plus reference TRBV12-5 and TRBJ2-7, the full variable domain is DARVTQTPRHKVTEMGQEVTMRCQPILGHNTVFWYRQTMMQGLELLAYFRNRAPLDDSGMPKDRFSAEMPDATLATLKIQPSEPRDSAVYFCASGRDSYYEQYFGPGTRLTVT.

J is TRBJ1-2 and V is TRBV25-1; the D gene is possibly TRBD1 (6 bases). Per the germline V gene, CDR1 is MGHDK and CDR2 is SYGVNS. Trimming stripped 4 bases from V and 5 bases from J, with 11 bases between. The length of the CDR3 is 13 residues. CDR3 sequence: CASSAGHPYGYTF. In DNA form, the CDR3 reads TGTGCCAGCAGTGCGGGACACCCTTATGGCTACACCTTC.

The V gene is TRBV2, the J gene TRBJ1-1, with D unclear. The CDR3 is 14 residues long. CDR1 is SNHLY and CDR2 is FYNNEI in the germline V gene. V lost 4 bases to trimming and J lost 1 base, with 10 bases between them. CDR3 sequence reads: CASSGTPGNTEAFF. The DNA for the CDR3 is TGTGCCAGCAGTGGGACCCCAGGGAACACTGAAGCTTTCTTT.

The chain uses TRBV6-4 and TRBJ2-2; the D gene is possibly TRBD1 (5 bases). Germline CDR1 MRHNA, CDR2 SNTAGT. CDR3 length: 14 residues. V lost 3 bases, J lost 4 bases, and 9 bases lay in between. CDR3 amino acids: CASSEQAATGELFF. CDR3 nucleotide sequence: TGTGCCAGCAGTGAACAGGCGGCCACCGGGGAGCTGTTTTTT.

The chain combines TRBV4-1 with TRBJ1-1; no definite D call. Looked up from germline, CDR1 is MGHRA and CDR2 is YSYEKL. This CDR3 comprises 15 residues. V gave up 4 bases and J gave up 0 bases, with 12 bases separating them. As DNA, the CDR3 is TGCGCCAGCAGCCTCTCGGTAGGTTTGAACACTGAAGCTTTCTTT. Protein: CASSLSVGLNTEAFF.

The chain is built from TRBV5-1 and TRBJ2-3; TRBD2 agrees at 7 bases. The germline V gene has CDR1 SGHRS and CDR2 YFSETQ. V gave up 5 bases and J gave up 2 bases; unmatched junction bases: 5. This CDR3 is built from 14 residues. The CDR3 DNA reads TGCGCCAGCAGGGTTAGCGGGCCCACAGATACGCAGTATTTT. It encodes CASRVSGPTDTQYF.

The rearrangement links TRBV6-1 to TRBJ1-5, with D uncertain. CDR1 and CDR2 (germline): MNHNS, SASEGT. The CDR3 covers 16 residues. Trimming took 4 bases from V and 1 from J, leaving 14 bases between them. The CDR3 here is CASSGNLGRSNQPQHF. CDR3 in DNA: TGTGCCAGCAGTGGGAATTTAGGGCGGAGCAATCAGCCCCAGCATTTT.

This chain connects TRBV2 to TRBJ1-1; 10 bases are a match to TRBD1. The junction had 11 bases not matched to a gene; V was cut back by 7 bases and J by 12 bases. Germline loops: CDR1 SNHLY, CDR2 FYNNEI. This CDR3 has 13 amino acids. The CDR3, as DNA: TGTGCCAGCACCCCGGGACAGGGGTTGAGGCCTTTCTTT. Its translation is CASTPGQGLRPFF.

This chain joins TRBV9 and TRBJ1-1; 9 nucleotides line up with TRBD1. Germline CDR1 and CDR2: SGDLS and YYNGEE. The CDR3 is 16 amino acids. V was clipped by 3 bases and J by 4 bases; unmatched bases: 10. The CDR3 protein is CASSARTGGAGTEAFF. CDR3 nucleotide sequence: TGTGCCAGCAGCGCACGAACAGGGGGCGCAGGCACTGAAGCTTTCTTT.

The V gene is TRBV5-4, the J gene TRBJ2-3; 14 bases line up with TRBD2. The junction had 4 bases not matched to a gene; V was cut back by 0 bases and J by 4 bases. CDR1 and CDR2 from the germline V gene are SGHNT and YYREEE (reference sequence). The CDR3 covers 17 residues. CDR3 sequence: CASSLAGTSGSADTQYF. In nucleotides, the CDR3 is TGTGCCAGCAGCTTGGCGGGGACTAGCGGGAGTGCAGATACGCAGTATTTT.

The gene calls are TRBV7-9 and TRBJ2-1; D might be TRBD1 (5 bases). Germline loops: CDR1 SEHNR, CDR2 FQNEAQ (reference sequence). The CDR3 covers 11 residues. V dropped 5 bases and J dropped 10 bases, with 9 bases sitting between them. CDR3 region: CASSLYREQFF. The CDR3 DNA reads as TGTGCCAGCAGCCTGTACAGGGAGCAGTTCTTC.

In DNA form, the CDR3 reads TGCGCCAGCAGTGGACTAGCGGGAGTCTACAATGAGCAGTTCTTC. Its protein product is CASSGLAGVYNEQFF. V gene TRBV10-2 combines with J gene TRBJ2-1, with 12 bases that match TRBD2. This CDR3 spans 15 amino acids. Germline V CDR1 and CDR2: WSHSY, SAAADI. V was clipped by 4 bases and J by 3 bases; unmatched bases: 1.

The chain couples TRBV7-9 to TRBJ1-5; TRBD1 aligns across 9 bases. In germline, CDR1 is SEHNR, CDR2 FQNEAQ (reference sequence). V shed 3 bases, J shed 7 bases, and the junction held 4 bases outside the gene matches. The CDR3 runs to 14 residues. The CDR3 loop reads CASSLGQGDQPQHF. DNA for the CDR3: TGTGCCAGCAGCTTGGGACAGGGCGACCAGCCCCAGCATTTT.

This clone was recorded a few times. J is TRBJ2-7 and V is TRBV6-5, with D maybe TRBD1 (6 bases). The germline V gene has CDR1 MNHEY and CDR2 SVGAGI. V was shortened by 7 bases and J by 1 base, with 17 bases between the two germline ends. The CDR3 consists of 15 residues. In DNA form, the CDR3 reads TGTGCCAGCACGCGGCAGTCGAGGGGGTCCTACGAGCAGTACTTC. This encodes CASTRQSRGSYEQYF.

The V call is TRBV19, the J call TRBJ2-2; TRBD1 is a possible D gene (6 bases). The CDR3 is made up of 18 amino acids. The V gene's germline CDR1 is LNHDA and CDR2 SQIVND (reference sequence). Trimming stripped 0 bases from V and 6 bases from J, with 20 bases between. CDR3 bases: TGTGCCAGTAGTATAGATCTAGGGGGACGGCTCAAACCCGGGGAGCTGTTTTTT. It is translated as CASSIDLGGRLKPGELFF.

About this clone: Other DNA sequences from this sample encode an identical CDR3 as well. This chain connects TRBV18 to TRBJ1-2; D unclear. The germline gives CDR1 KGHSH, CDR2 LQKENI. CDR3 size: 13 residues. V lost 1 base and J lost 2, with 5 bases in between. The CDR3 sequence: CASSPQENYGYTF. The CDR3 DNA is TGTGCCAGCTCACCACAAGAGAACTATGGCTACACCTTC.

This chain links TRBV15 with TRBJ1-5; a possible D gene is TRBD1 (6 bases). CDR3 length equals 15 residues. In germline, CDR1 is LNHNV, CDR2 YYDKDF (reference sequence). V lost 5 bases to trimming and J lost 5 bases, with 16 bases between them. The CDR3 loop reads CATSLHFSGDQPQHF. The DNA of the CDR3 is TGTGCCACCAGCCTCCATTTTTCAGGGGATCAGCCCCAGCATTTT.

The chain links TRBV5-8 to TRBJ2-5; D possibly corresponds to TRBD2 (5 bases). Germline V gene lookup returns CDR1 SGHTS and CDR2 YDEGEE. CDR3 length: 14 amino acids. The V and J ends lost 1 base and 0 bases respectively, with 7 bases between them. The DNA of the CDR3 is TGTGCCAGCAGCTTGCGAGGGTACCAAGAGACCCAGTACTTC. This translates into CASSLRGYQETQYF.

This sequence joins TRBV30 and TRBJ1-1; D may be TRBD1 (6 bases). This CDR3 comprises 14 residues. V was trimmed by 4 bases and J by 1 base, leaving 13 bases between them. Germline CDR1 is GTSNPN and CDR2 is SVGIG (reference sequence). CDR3 in DNA: TGTGCCTGGAAAGGGCAGGGGCGGAACACTGAAGCTTTCTTT. Translated, it gives CAWKGQGRNTEAFF.